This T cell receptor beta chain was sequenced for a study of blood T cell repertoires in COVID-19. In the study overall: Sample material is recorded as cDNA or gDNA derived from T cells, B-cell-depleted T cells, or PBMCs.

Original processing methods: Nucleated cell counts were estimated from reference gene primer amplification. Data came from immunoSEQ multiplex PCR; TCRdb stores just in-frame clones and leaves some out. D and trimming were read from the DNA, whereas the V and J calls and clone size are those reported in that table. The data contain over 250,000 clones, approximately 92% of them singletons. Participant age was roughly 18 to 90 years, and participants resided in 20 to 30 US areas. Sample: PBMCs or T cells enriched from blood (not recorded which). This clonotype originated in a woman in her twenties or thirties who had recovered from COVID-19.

CDR3 sequence (DNA): TGTGCCAGCAGTCTTACAGCCTACGAGCAGTACTTC. It yields the protein CASSLTAYEQYF. This chain links TRBV28 with TRBJ2-7, with D unresolved. Trimming removed 5 bases at V and 2 bases at J, with 7 bases between. The CDR3 consists of 12 residues. Germline-derived CDR1 and CDR2 are MDHEN and SYDVKM.